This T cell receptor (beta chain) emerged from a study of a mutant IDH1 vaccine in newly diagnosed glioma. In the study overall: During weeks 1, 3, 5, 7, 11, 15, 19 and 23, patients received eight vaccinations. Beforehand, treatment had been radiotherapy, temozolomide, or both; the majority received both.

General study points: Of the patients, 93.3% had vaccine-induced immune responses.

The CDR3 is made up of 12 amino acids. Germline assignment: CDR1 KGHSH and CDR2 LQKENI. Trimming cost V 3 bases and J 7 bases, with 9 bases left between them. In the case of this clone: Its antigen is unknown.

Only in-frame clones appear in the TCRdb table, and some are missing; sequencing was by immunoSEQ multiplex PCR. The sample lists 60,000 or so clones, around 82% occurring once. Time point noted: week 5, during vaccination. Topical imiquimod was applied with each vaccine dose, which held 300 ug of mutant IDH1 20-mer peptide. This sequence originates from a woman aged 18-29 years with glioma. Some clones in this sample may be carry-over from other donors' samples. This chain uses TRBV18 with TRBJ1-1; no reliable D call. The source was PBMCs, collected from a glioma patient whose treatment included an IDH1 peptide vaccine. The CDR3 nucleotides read TGTGCCAGCTCACCCCCTGGGGATGAAGCTTTCTTT. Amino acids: CASSPPGDEAFF.